These 21 T cell receptor beta chains came from one sample sequenced in a study of tumor and adjacent non-tumor tissue in lung cancer. A modified ARM-PCR protocol with three rounds of nested PCR amplified TCRbeta. TCRdb recomputed calls from the multiplex PCR reads with MiXCR, one row per CDR3 protein. The sample shows about 93,000 distinct CDR3 sequences, approximately 70% of them seen only once. The template was RNA from unsorted bulk tissue. The source material was lung tumor tissue. Receptors were obtained from a man aged 55 to 70 with non-small cell lung cancer.

This clonotype has only a few counts. Since a much larger clone is just one base distant, this may be a read error. The gene calls are TRBV2 and TRBJ2-1; possible D gene TRBD2, 6 bases. Germline-derived CDR1 and CDR2 are SNHLY and FYNNEI. V was pared by 4 bases and J by 11 bases, with 12 bases between. This CDR3 spans 12 amino acids. The CDR3 DNA sequence: TGTGCCAGCAGTGGGGAGGCTCCGAAGCAGTTCTTC. This sequence encodes CASSGEAPKQFF.

The rearrangement joins TRBV29-1 to TRBJ1-2; no clear D. The V end lost 4 bases, the J end lost 11 bases, and 17 bases lay between the germline ends. Germline assignment: CDR1 SQVTM and CDR2 ANQGSEA. The CDR3 is made up of 12 amino acids. CDR3 DNA: TGCAGCGTTGGTGTGGGGTATGGTGGTTACACCTTC. Its translation is CSVGVGYGGYTF. Based on the CDR3 plus reference TRBV29-1 and TRBJ1-2, the full variable domain is SAVISQKPSRDICQRGTSLTIQCQVDSQVTMMFWYRQQPGQSLTLIATANQGSEATYESGFVIDKFPISRPNLTFSTLTVSNMSPEDSSIYLCSVGVGYGGYTFGSGTRLTVV.

On this clonotype itself: This may stem from a read error, because a much larger clone lies one nucleotide away. This sequence joins TRBV29-1 and TRBJ1-1; 8 nucleotides align to TRBD1. This CDR3 is built from 14 residues. Germline CDR1 is SQVTM and CDR2 is ANQGSEA. V gave up 6 bases and J gave up 5 bases; unmatched junction bases: 11. The chain's CDR3 is CSVFGQGIKTEAFF. The CDR3 nucleotides are TGCAGCGTCTTCGGACAGGGAATTAAAACTGAAGCTTTCTTT.

This clonotype has ten or more counts. The chain recombines TRBV5-1 with TRBJ2-7; 7 bases are shared with TRBD1. Trimming cost V 3 bases and J 6 bases; bases outside gene matches: 15. This CDR3 contains 16 residues. Germline values: CDR1 SGHRS, CDR2 YFSETQ. The CDR3 coding sequence is TGCGCCAGCAGCTGGGGACCGGGACAGCGCTCCCCCGAGCAGTACTTC. Translating gives CASSWGPGQRSPEQYF. Full variable domain (rest looked up from reference TRBV5-1 and TRBJ2-7): KAGVTQTPRYLIKTRGQQVTLSCSPISGHRSVSWYQQTPGQGLQFLFEYFSETQRNKGNFPGRFSGRQFSNSRSEMNVSTLELGDSALYLCASSWGPGQRSPEQYFGPGTRLTVT.

The rearrangement joins TRBV11-2 to TRBJ1-4; no definite D call. V was pared by 5 bases and J by 8 bases, with 9 bases between. The germline V gene encodes CDR1 SGHAT and CDR2 FQNNGV. This CDR3 comprises 12 residues. The CDR3 coding sequence is TGTGCCAGCAGCCCAGGAGCGGAAAAACTGTTTTTT. It codes for CASSPGAEKLFF.

With respect to this clonotype: At one of its ends the junction is not consistent with the germline gene, which may arise from a read error. The gene calls are TRBV6-6 and TRBJ1-2; possible D gene TRBD1, 5 bases. The CDR3 extends over 12 amino acids. From germline, CDR1 is MNHNY and CDR2 SVGAGI (reference sequence). For the CDR3, the DNA is TGTGCCAGCAGCGGACAAAAGTATGGCTATACCTTC. Amino acid sequence: CASSGQKYGYTF.

Concerning this clonotype: One end of the junction is discordant with germline, which a read error may explain. The gene calls are TRBV7-3 and TRBJ1-2; D is ambiguous. This CDR3 spans 14 amino acids. The V gene's germline CDR1 is SGHTA and CDR2 FQGTGA. The CDR3 DNA reads as TGTGCCTGCAGCTTAGACGGACGTAAGGGTGGCTACACCTTC. Protein product: CACSLDGRKGGYTF.

This clonotype was detected many times. The chain combines TRBV25-1 with TRBJ1-5, with D perhaps TRBD1 (5 bases). V lost 3 bases, J lost 4 bases, and 10 bases lay in between. This CDR3 comprises 14 residues. The germline gives CDR1 MGHDK, CDR2 SYGVNS. The CDR3 bases are TGTGCCAGCAGTGATTTTGGGGGAAATCAGCCCCAGCATTTT. Protein product: CASSDFGGNQPQHF.

This clonotype was found once. A much larger clone lies a single base off, so this may be a read error. The rearrangement links TRBV28 to TRBJ2-7; the D is unclear. The CDR3 covers 14 residues. Germline lookup yields CDR1 MDHEN and CDR2 SYDVKM. The CDR3 region is CASSLRANVYEEYF. For the CDR3, the DNA is TGTGCCAGCAGCTTACGGGCCAACGTCTACGAGGAGTACTTC.

The chain uses TRBV11-3 and TRBJ2-5; D is unclear. The length of the CDR3 is 13 residues. V lost 10 bases and J 8 bases, leaving 20 bases between the germline ends. The germline V gene encodes CDR1 SGHNT and CDR2 YENEEA. The CDR3 DNA is TGTGCCAACAACTTAAATTTTTCAACAACCCAGTACTTC. It encodes CANNLNFSTTQYF.

This clonotype was observed a single time. The chain uses TRBV5-1 and TRBJ2-5; the D call may be TRBD1 or TRBD2 (5 bases each). Trimming took 3 bases from V and 10 from J, leaving 16 bases between them. This CDR3 has 13 residues. CDR1 SGHRS and CDR2 YFSETQ come from the germline V gene. The CDR3 protein is CASSSRGGEIQYF. For the CDR3, the DNA is TGCGCCAGCAGCTCGAGGGGTGGCGAAATCCAGTACTTC.

In regard to this clonotype: One end of the junction varies from germline; a read error may be responsible. V is TRBV6-6 and J is TRBJ1-2, with D maybe TRBD1 (6 bases). The CDR3 has 14 amino acids. Germline V gene sequence: CDR1 MNHNY, CDR2 SVGAGI (reference sequence). For the CDR3, the DNA is TGTGCCAGCAATTACTCGGACAGAAACTATGGCTACACCTTC. Translating it yields CASNYSDRNYGYTF.

As to this clonotype: A much larger clone sits a single nucleotide away, making a read error possible. The V and J genes are TRBV28 and TRBJ2-2; D is perhaps TRBD2 (6 bases). V dropped 10 bases and J dropped 1 base, with 13 bases sitting between them. CDR1 and CDR2 (germline): MDHEN, SYDVKM. The CDR3 has 14 amino acids. For the CDR3, the DNA is TGTGCCACCTGGGTTAGCGGGAACACCGGGGAGCTGTTTTTT. Translation: CATWVSGNTGELFF.

Concerning this clonotype itself: The CDR3 ends on some other residue instead of the conserved phenylalanine or tryptophan, so this is likely a read error. No DNA is shown, since the ends of the CDR3 on it are uncertain; the CDR3 is the one TCRdb lists. V and J are TRBV7-9 and TRBJ2-7; the table's D call, TRBD1, has no DNA check behind it. 18 amino acids form the CDR3, both terminal residues included. The germline V gene encodes CDR1 SEHNR and CDR2 FQNEAQ (reference sequence). This CDR3 is CARSQGGTDRLPFYEQYS.

As regards this clonotype: A read error may account for a junction end that differs from germline. The chain is built from TRBV11-2 and TRBJ1-1; D gene unclear. The germline V gene has CDR1 SGHAT and CDR2 FQNNGV. This CDR3 comprises 13 residues. CDR3 sequence (DNA): TGTCCCAGCAGCTTAGGAACGAAAACTGAAGCTTTCTTT. This translates into CPSSLGTKTEAFF.

About this clonotype itself: This may be a read error, as it is one base from a much larger clone. The chain recombines TRBV5-8 with TRBJ2-7; D gene uncertain. V lost 2 bases and J 2 bases, leaving 11 bases between the germline ends. The CDR3 has 14 amino acids. The germline V gene has CDR1 SGHTS and CDR2 YDEGEE. This CDR3 reads CASSLAQLPYEQYF. In DNA, the CDR3 is TGTGCCAGCAGCTTAGCGCAACTTCCCTACGAGCAGTACTTC.

Ten or more counts support this clonotype. The chain couples TRBV6-5 to TRBJ1-1; TRBD1 matches at 9 bases. The trim removed 5 bases at V and 4 bases at J, leaving 11 bases unmatched. This CDR3 has 16 amino acids. Germline V CDR1 and CDR2: MNHEY, SVGAGI. In DNA, the CDR3 is TGTGCCAGCAGTCGGACAGGGGTTTTTTCAGGCACTGAAGCTTTCTTT. This gives the protein CASSRTGVFSGTEAFF.

As to this clonotype: This may come from a read error, since a much larger clone is one base off. This CDR3 is missing its conserved last phenylalanine or tryptophan, likely due to a read error. This rearrangement joins TRBV5-6 to TRBJ1-5; D ambiguous. The V end lost 4 bases, the J end lost 4 bases, and 15 bases lay between the germline ends. Germline assignment: CDR1 SGHDT and CDR2 YYEEEE. The CDR3 runs to 15 residues. CDR3 residues: CASSIGGFRNQPQHS. The CDR3 DNA is TGTGCCAGCAGCATAGGAGGATTCCGAAATCAGCCCCAGCATTCT.

The CDR3 sequence is CASSQEANTDAFF. The CDR3 nucleotides are TGCGCCAGCAGCCAAGAAGCGAACACAGATGCTTTCTTT. This rearrangement joins TRBV4-3 to TRBJ1-1; D ambiguous. The CDR3 is 13 residues long. Trimming removed 0 bases at V and 11 bases at J, with 13 bases between. Germline CDR1 LGHNA, CDR2 YSLEER.

This clonotype was observed once. This CDR3 fails to terminate in the conserved phenylalanine or tryptophan, so it likely reflects a read error. The CDR3 reads CSARDPRQGVSVNTEAFS. The CDR3 coding sequence is TGCAGTGCTAGAGACCCAAGACAGGGGGTGAGTGTGAACACTGAAGCTTTCTCT. The chain combines TRBV20-1 with TRBJ1-1; 9 bases align to TRBD1. Losses at the gene ends were 0 bases for V and 0 bases for J; bases not matched to a gene: 11. CDR3 length: 18 residues. The germline CDR1 and CDR2 sequences are DFQATT and SNEGSKA (reference sequence).

This clonotype was seen at least ten times. With a much larger clone just one base away, this may be a read error. The V and J genes are TRBV29-1 and TRBJ2-3; D perhaps matches TRBD1 (5 bases). The CDR3 runs to 12 residues. In germline, CDR1 is SQVTM, CDR2 ANQGSEA. The CDR3 loop reads CSVASGTGTQYF. The CDR3 DNA reads TGCAGCGTTGCTTCGGGCACAGGTACGCAGTATTTT.